This T cell receptor beta chain appears in the sequencing data of a study of T cell responses to AZD1222 COVID-19 vaccine listed by TCRdb under 2021. Regarding the complete study: AZD1222 recipients with second doses at about 4 weeks or about 12 weeks were pooled, because spike-specific TCR depth and breadth did not differ between schedules. TCR sequencing covered some 250 trial participants: some 210 given two doses of AZD1222 and around 25 given two doses of MenACWY control vaccine. Trial participants were enrolled by age into subgroups of 18-55, 56-69 and 70-plus years, and about 150, 27 and 61 TCR-sequenced participants, respectively, were included in these subgroups.

Study-wide findings and limitations: Because no day 14 peak-response samples were available, repertoires were characterized only after the peak T cell response. Most participants were white British and females outnumbered males, and the authors suggested that clonal diversity may have been underestimated. Reportedly, almost half of the unique spike-specific TCRs recognized epitopes lying outside the regions that are mutated in the B.1.351 and B.1.1.7 variants. Vaccine-associated CD4 TCRs spanned the whole spike protein, with dominant responses in regions 160-218 and 743-854. Conclusions about previously exposed vaccinees were limited because only a handful of AZD1222 recipients were SARS-CoV-2 seropositive at baseline. The 56-69-year group was small, and its depth increase did not reach significance, likely because of low power. Spike-specific TCR breadth and depth rose significantly after two AZD1222 doses compared with day 0 and with MenACWY recipients.

The junction carries 20 bases between V and J, which are trimmed by 5 bases and 8 bases respectively. Via the germline V gene (reference sequence), CDR1 is GTSNPN and CDR2 SVGIG. Measured from the cysteine to the phenylalanine, the CDR3 is 14 residues long. Only the CDR3 portion is preserved as DNA: 42 bases, with reading frame beginning at the first base. The CDR3 regions of human TCRbeta chains were analyzed by immunosequencing. Processing in the source paper ran as follows. TCRs in the repertoires were compared against a reference library of SARS-CoV-2-specific TCRs that had been generated with the MIRA antigen-specificity platform. Breadth meant the fraction of unique TCRs that were SARS-CoV-2-associated, whereas depth meant the fraction of total T cells that were SARS-CoV-2-associated. Using the MIRA data, each spike-specific TCR was assigned both to the spike region to which the TCR was reactive and to a CD4 or CD8 class. Log10-transformed breadth and depth values were compared by one-way ANOVA with Sidak's multiple comparisons tests. The immuneACCESS repertoire file appears here via TCRdb, limited to in-frame rearrangements. These files lack a portion of the clones; in checked studies, under half of the deficit traces to unresolved V genes, and the cause of the others is not known. The DNA was the basis for D and trimming; V, J and clone size are from that table. This sample comprises 120,000 or so clones, roughly 90% of them detected only once. The ten largest clones represent over 0.95% of the sample.

Per the publication, the time point label means: baseline before first vaccination. Samples from vaccinated people were obtained from the UK trials COV001 and COV002, which included a single-blind randomized controlled phase 2/3 trial of AZD1222 (ChAdOx1 nCoV-19) in healthy adults. Trial participant PBMC samples were collected at day 0 and day 28 after the second dose for TCRbeta chain sequencing. A word on this clone: Its target antigen remains unknown. No qualities accompany the bases; no much larger clone lies one base away.

This receptor was identified in an adult in good health. Sequences were derived from peripheral blood, sampled on day 0 of AZD1222 vaccination. Recombination linked TRBV30 to TRBJ2-3; possibly the D gene is TRBD2, per 7 matching bases. The CDR3: CAWQRDTPFLTQYF. The bases read TGTGCCTGGCAGCGGGACACGCCGTTCCTTACGCAGTATTTT. Reference TRBV30 and TRBJ2-3 proteins supply the regions before and after the CDR3; the full variable domain is: SQTIHQWPATLVQPVGSPLSLECTVEGTSNPNLYWYRQAAGRGLQLLFYSVGIGQISSEVPQNLSASRPQDRQFILSSKKLLLSDSGFYLCAWQRDTPFLTQYFGPGTRLTVL.